The source of this T cell receptor beta chain is a study of T cells in Graves' hyperthyroidism and ophthalmopathy. The CDR3 runs 18 residues. Germline V gene sequence: CDR1 SGHNT, CDR2 YYREEE (reference sequence). V lost 0 bases and J lost 1; bases outside the gene matches: 10. TCR beta CDR3 sequences were amplified from RNA transcripts. With the HTBI primer set, the TCR CDR3 went through a first round of RT-PCR. TCRdb re-called the multiplex PCR reads with MiXCR, one entry per CDR3 protein. The repertoire includes approximately 300,000 distinct CDR3 sequences, approximately 15% of them detected once, and about 51% sits in the top ten.

The material sequenced was blood. The clonotype originates from a woman aged 55-75 years with Graves' ophthalmopathy. The rearrangement uses TRBV5-4 and TRBJ2-5; 9 bases map to TRBD2. The CDR3 spells CASSLGRGAGGLQETQYF. For the CDR3, the DNA is TGTGCCAGCAGCTTGGGGCGGGGAGCGGGAGGCCTCCAAGAGACCCAGTACTTC.